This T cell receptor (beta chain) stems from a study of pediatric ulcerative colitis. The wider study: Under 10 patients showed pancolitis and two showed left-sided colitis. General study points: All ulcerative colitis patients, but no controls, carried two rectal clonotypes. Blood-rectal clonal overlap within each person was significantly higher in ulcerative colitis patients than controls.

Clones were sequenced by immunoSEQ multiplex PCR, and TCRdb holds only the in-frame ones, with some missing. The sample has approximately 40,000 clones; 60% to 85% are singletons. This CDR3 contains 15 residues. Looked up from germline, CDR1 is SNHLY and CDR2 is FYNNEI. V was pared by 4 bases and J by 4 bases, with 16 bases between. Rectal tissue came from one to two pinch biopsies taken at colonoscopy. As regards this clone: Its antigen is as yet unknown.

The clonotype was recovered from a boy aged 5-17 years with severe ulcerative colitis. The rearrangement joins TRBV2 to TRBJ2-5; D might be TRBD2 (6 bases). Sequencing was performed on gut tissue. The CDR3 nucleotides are TGTGCCAGCAGTGGGGTGGTCGGGGGAGGAGAGACCCAGTACTTC. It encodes CASSGVVGGGETQYF.